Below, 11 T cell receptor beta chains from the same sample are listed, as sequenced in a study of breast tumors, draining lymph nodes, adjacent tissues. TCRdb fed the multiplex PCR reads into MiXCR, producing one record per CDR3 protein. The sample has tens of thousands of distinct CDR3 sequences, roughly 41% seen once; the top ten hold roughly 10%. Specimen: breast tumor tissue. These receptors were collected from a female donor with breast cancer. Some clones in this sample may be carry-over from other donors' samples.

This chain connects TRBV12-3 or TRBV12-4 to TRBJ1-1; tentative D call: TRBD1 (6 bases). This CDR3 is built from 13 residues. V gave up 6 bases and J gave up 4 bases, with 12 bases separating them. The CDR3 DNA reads TGTGCCAGCAGGCTACAGGGACCCACTGAAGCTTTCTTT. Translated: CASRLQGPTEAFF.

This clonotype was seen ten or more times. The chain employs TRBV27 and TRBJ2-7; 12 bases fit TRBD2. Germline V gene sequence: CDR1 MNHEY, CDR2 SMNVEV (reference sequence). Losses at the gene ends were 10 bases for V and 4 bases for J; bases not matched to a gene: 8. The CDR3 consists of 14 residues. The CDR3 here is CATQGLAGSYEQYF. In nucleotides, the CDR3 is TGTGCCACGCAGGGACTAGCGGGCAGTTACGAGCAGTACTTC.

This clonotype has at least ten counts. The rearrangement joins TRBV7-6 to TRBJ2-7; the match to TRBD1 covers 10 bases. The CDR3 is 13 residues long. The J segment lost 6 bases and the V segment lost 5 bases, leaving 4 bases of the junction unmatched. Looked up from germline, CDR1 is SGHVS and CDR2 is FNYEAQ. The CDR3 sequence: CASSRDRGREQYF. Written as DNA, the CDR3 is TGTGCCAGCAGCCGGGACAGGGGCCGCGAGCAGTACTTC.

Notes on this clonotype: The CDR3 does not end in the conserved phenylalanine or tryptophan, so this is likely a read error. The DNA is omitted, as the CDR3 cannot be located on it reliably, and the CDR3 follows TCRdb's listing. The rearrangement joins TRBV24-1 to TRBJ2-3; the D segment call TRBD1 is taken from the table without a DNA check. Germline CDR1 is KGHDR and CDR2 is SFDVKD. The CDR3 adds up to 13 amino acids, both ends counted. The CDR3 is CATSDFTEKPHHL.

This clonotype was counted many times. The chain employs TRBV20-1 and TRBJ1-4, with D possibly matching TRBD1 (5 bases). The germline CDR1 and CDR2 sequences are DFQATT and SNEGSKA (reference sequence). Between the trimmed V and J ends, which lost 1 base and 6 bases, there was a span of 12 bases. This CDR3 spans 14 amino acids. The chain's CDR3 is CSARAPGGDEKLFF. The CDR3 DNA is TGCAGTGCTAGAGCCCCGGGGGGAGATGAAAAACTGTTTTTT.

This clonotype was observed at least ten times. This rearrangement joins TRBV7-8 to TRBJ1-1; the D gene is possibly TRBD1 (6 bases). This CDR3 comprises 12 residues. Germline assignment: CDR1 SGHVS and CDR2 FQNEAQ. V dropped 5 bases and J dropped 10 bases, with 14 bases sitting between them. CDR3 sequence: CASSLQGLAAFF. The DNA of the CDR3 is TGTGCCAGCAGCCTTCAGGGGCTAGCAGCTTTCTTT.

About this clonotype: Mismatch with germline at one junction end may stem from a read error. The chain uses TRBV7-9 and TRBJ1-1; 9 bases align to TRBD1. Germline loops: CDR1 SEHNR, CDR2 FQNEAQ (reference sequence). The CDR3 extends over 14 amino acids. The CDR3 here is CASSQGSGTGLALF. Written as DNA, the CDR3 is TGTGCCAGCAGCCAAGGCTCCGGGACAGGGTTGGCTCTCTTT.

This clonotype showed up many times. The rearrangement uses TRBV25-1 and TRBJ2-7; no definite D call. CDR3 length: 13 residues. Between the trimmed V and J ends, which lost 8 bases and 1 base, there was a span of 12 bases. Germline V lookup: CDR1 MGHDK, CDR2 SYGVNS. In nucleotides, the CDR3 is TGTGCCAGCGGAGCGACAACTTCCTACGAGCAGTACTTC. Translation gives CASGATTSYEQYF.

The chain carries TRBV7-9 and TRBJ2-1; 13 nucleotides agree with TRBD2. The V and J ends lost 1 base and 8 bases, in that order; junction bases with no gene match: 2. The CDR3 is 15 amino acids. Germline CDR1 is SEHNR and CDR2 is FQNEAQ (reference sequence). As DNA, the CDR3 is TGTGCCAGCAGCTTAGGCGGACTAGCGGGAGATGAGCAGTTCTTC. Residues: CASSLGGLAGDEQFF.

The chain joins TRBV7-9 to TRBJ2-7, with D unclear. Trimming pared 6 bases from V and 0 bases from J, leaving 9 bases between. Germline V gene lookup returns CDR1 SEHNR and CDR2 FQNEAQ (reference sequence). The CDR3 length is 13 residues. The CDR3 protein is CASRDGLSYEQYF. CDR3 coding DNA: TGTGCCAGCAGGGATGGCCTCTCCTACGAGCAGTACTTC.

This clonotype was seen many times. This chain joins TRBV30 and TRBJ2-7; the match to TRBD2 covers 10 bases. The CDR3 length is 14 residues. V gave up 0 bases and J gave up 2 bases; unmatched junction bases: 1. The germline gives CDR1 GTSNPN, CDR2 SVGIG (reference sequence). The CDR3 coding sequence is TGTGCCTGGAGTGTAAGCGGGAGGGCCTACGAGCAGTACTTC. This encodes CAWSVSGRAYEQYF.